This T cell receptor beta chain was recorded in a study of T cells in Graves' hyperthyroidism and ophthalmopathy. Study at large: Peripheral blood samples were taken at initial diagnosis, prior to any treatment.

Of note for this clonotype: Its antigen is as yet unknown.

Findings of the study overall: Most clonotypes expanded in thyroid above 0.001 were likewise present in blood.

RNA transcripts yielded amplified TCR beta CDR3 regions. With the HTBI primer set, the TCR CDR3 went through a first round of RT-PCR. TCRdb re-called the multiplex PCR reads through MiXCR, storing one row per CDR3 protein. The sample holds hundreds of thousands of distinct CDR3 sequences, roughly 20% seen once. Pregnant or lactating patients were excluded, as were those with uncontrolled infection or other autoimmune disease. It was less than 13 ml of fresh peripheral blood that supplied the PBMCs. The sample comprised blood. The receptor's source is a woman in her fifties or sixties with Graves' hyperthyroidism that later progressed to Graves' ophthalmopathy.

Here the CDR3 DNA reads TGCAGTGCTAGACCCACAGGGGGCGGCGGTACCTCACCCCTCCACTTT. Its protein is CSARPTGGGGTSPLHF. The chain couples TRBV20-1 to TRBJ1-6, with TRBD1 matching over 9 bases. The V and J ends lost 2 bases and 10 bases, in that order; junction bases with no gene match: 12. The V gene's germline CDR1 is DFQATT and CDR2 SNEGSKA (reference sequence). The CDR3 sequence is 16 residues long.